Below are 22 T cell receptor beta chains sequenced from a single sample in a study of Graves' ophthalmopathy and Graves' hyperthyroidism. CDR3 regions of TCR beta were amplified from RNA transcripts. HTBI primers were employed in first-round RT-PCR, then a second-round multiplex PCR followed. TCRdb used MiXCR to reprocess the multiplex PCR reads, holding one entry per CDR3 protein. The repertoire consists of a few hundred thousand distinct CDR3 sequences, with approximately 37% occurring once and the leading ten covering about 4.2%. The sample comprised peripheral blood or thyroid tissue (not recorded which). These receptors originate from an adult man with Graves' hyperthyroidism.

This clonotype was counted only a few times. The V gene is TRBV6-5, the J gene TRBJ2-2, with 9 nucleotides matching TRBD1. The CDR3 covers 16 residues. V gave up 3 bases and J gave up 2 bases; unmatched junction bases: 4. CDR1 is MNHEY, CDR2 SVGAGI, per germline. The CDR3 reads CASSYVTGGNTGELFF. Here the CDR3 DNA reads TGTGCCAGCAGTTATGTAACAGGGGGCAACACCGGGGAGCTGTTTTTT.

This clonotype occurred a few times. The chain recombines TRBV24-1 with TRBJ2-2, with D tentatively TRBD2 (6 bases). V lost 7 bases and J 2 bases, leaving 22 bases between the germline ends. The CDR3 runs to 18 residues. Germline CDR1 and CDR2: KGHDR and SFDVKD. The CDR3 loop reads CATSRGWGDAHNTGELFF. The CDR3 coding sequence is TGTGCCACCAGCCGCGGGTGGGGGGACGCACATAACACCGGGGAGCTGTTTTTT.

In this sample, this clonotype turned up a few times. The chain carries TRBV7-2 and TRBJ2-5; TRBD2 matches 11 bases. There are 16 residues in the CDR3. The germline gives CDR1 SGHTA, CDR2 FQGNSA. V lost 0 bases and J lost 1; bases outside the gene matches: 1. The CDR3 protein is CASSLASGGAQETQYF. CDR3 coding DNA: TGTGCCAGCAGCTTAGCTAGCGGGGGGGCCCAAGAGACCCAGTACTTC. The whole variable domain, remainder taken from reference TRBV7-2 and TRBJ2-5, is GAGVSQSPSNKVTEKGKDVELRCDPISGHTALYWYRQSLGQGLEFLIYFQGNSAPDKSGLPSDRFSAERTGGSVSTLTIQRTQQEDSAVYLCASSLASGGAQETQYFGPGTRLLVL.

This chain links TRBV12-3 or TRBV12-4 with TRBJ1-1; TRBD1 is a possible D gene (5 bases). This CDR3 is built from 16 residues. Trimming removed 0 bases from V and 4 bases from J, with 15 bases in between. The DNA of the CDR3 is TGTGCCAGCAGTTTAGCGCGGGGGAGGTCGTCCACTGAAGCTTTCTTT. It encodes CASSLARGRSSTEAFF.

This chain joins TRBV13 and TRBJ2-2; 12 bases agree with TRBD1. This CDR3 is built from 16 residues. CDR1 is PRHDT and CDR2 is FYEKMQ in the germline V gene (reference sequence). V shed 5 bases, J shed 6 bases, and the junction held 7 bases outside the gene matches. CDR3 in DNA: TGTGCCAGCAGCCCTGTGGGGACAGGGGGCTCCGGGGAGCTGTTTTTT. It translates to CASSPVGTGGSGELFF.

This clonotype came up many times. This chain joins TRBV13 and TRBJ2-7; TRBD2 agrees at 12 bases. CDR3 length: 17 amino acids. Losses at the gene ends were 5 bases for V and 0 bases for J; bases not matched to a gene: 8. The germline V gene encodes CDR1 PRHDT and CDR2 FYEKMQ (reference sequence). The CDR3 bases are TGTGCCAGCAGCCGGGGACTAGCGGGTTCGAGCTCCTACGAGCAGTACTTC. It encodes CASSRGLAGSSSYEQYF. Full variable domain (rest looked up from reference TRBV13 and TRBJ2-7): AAGVIQSPRHLIKEKRETATLKCYPIPRHDTVYWYQQGPGQDPQFLISFYEKMQSDKGSIPDRFSAQQFSDYHSELNMSSLELGDSALYFCASSRGLAGSSSYEQYFGPGTRLTVT.

This clonotype was recorded a few times. The CDR3 spells CASSLRADDPVASYYGYTF. CDR3 bases: TGTGCCAGCAGCTTAAGGGCAGACGACCCGGTAGCCTCCTACTATGGCTACACCTTC. J is TRBJ1-2 and V is TRBV7-9; no reliable D call. Trimming shortened V by 2 bases and J by 3 bases, and 25 bases separated the two germline ends. Germline V gives CDR1 SEHNR, CDR2 FQNEAQ (reference sequence). The CDR3 runs to 19 residues.

The rearrangement joins TRBV20-1 to TRBJ2-1; D uncertain. With 7 bases removed from V and 1 base from J, the gap between germline ends came to 5 bases. This CDR3 contains 11 residues. CDR1 DFQATT and CDR2 SNEGSKA come from the germline V gene (reference sequence). The CDR3 nucleotides read TGCAGTGTAGGGTCCTACAATGAGCAGTTCTTC. This gives the protein CSVGSYNEQFF.

This sequence joins TRBV19 and TRBJ1-5; 11 positions match TRBD1. This CDR3 is built from 20 residues. V was clipped by 3 bases and J by 9 bases; unmatched bases: 22. Germline V lookup: CDR1 LNHDA, CDR2 SQIVND (reference sequence). CDR3 nucleotides: TGTGCCAGTAGTATTTCTTCGGACAGGGGGCGCGTCCCTAACATTCGGCCCCAGCATTTT. Translated, it gives CASSISSDRGRVPNIRPQHF.

This clonotype was seen at least ten times. The chain uses TRBV13 and TRBJ2-7, with D possibly being TRBD1 (7 bases). The CDR3 runs to 14 residues. With 6 bases removed from V and 0 bases from J, the gap between germline ends came to 12 bases. Germline values: CDR1 PRHDT, CDR2 FYEKMQ (reference sequence). The CDR3 loop reads CASREGASSYEQYF. CDR3 DNA sequence: TGTGCCAGCAGGGAGGGGGCGAGCTCCTACGAGCAGTACTTC.

The chain recombines TRBV20-1 with TRBJ2-3; D gene unclear. Germline values: CDR1 DFQATT, CDR2 SNEGSKA (reference sequence). The CDR3 loop spans 12 amino acids. Trimming took 5 bases from V and 0 from J, leaving 6 bases between them. The CDR3 DNA reads TGCAGTGCTGGGCCAAGCACAGATACGCAGTATTTT. It translates to CSAGPSTDTQYF.

In this sample, this clonotype turned up many times. The V call is TRBV3-1, the J call TRBJ2-5; 9 bases match TRBD2. CDR1 is LGHDT, CDR2 YNNKEL, per germline (reference sequence). The J segment lost 3 bases and the V segment lost 2 bases, leaving 4 bases of the junction unmatched. The CDR3 is 15 amino acids. This CDR3 reads CASSQMASGKETQYF. The CDR3 DNA reads TGTGCCAGCAGCCAAATGGCTAGCGGGAAAGAGACCCAGTACTTC.

This clonotype was observed a handful of times. V is TRBV29-1 and J is TRBJ2-2; tentative D call: TRBD1 (5 bases). This CDR3 has 13 amino acids. The V and J ends lost 2 bases and 6 bases respectively, with 10 bases between them. Per germline, CDR1 SQVTM and CDR2 ANQGSEA. CDR3 bases: TGCAGCGTTGAACTCCGACAGCCCGGGGAGCTGTTTTTT. Protein product: CSVELRQPGELFF.

This clonotype was recorded a few times. The chain couples TRBV4-1 to TRBJ1-5, with 7 bases aligning to TRBD1. CDR3 length: 15 residues. Germline-derived CDR1 and CDR2 are MGHRA and YSYEKL. With V trimmed by 3 bases and J by 6 bases, 8 bases remained unmatched. The CDR3 spells CASSHETGTGQPQHF. CDR3 DNA: TGCGCCAGCAGCCATGAGACAGGGACGGGTCAGCCCCAGCATTTT.

The V call is TRBV10-3, the J call TRBJ1-2, with D tentatively TRBD1 (5 bases). From germline, CDR1 is ENHRY and CDR2 SYGVKD. Trimming removed 2 bases at V and 8 bases at J, with 12 bases between. This CDR3 comprises 13 residues. The DNA for the CDR3 is TGTGCCATCAGTGAGCCTGGGGGTCGAGGCTACACCTTC. Encoded protein: CAISEPGGRGYTF.

Points on this clonotype: Compared with germline, one end of the junction differs, possibly owing to a read error. This sequence joins TRBV12-3 or TRBV12-4 and TRBJ1-6; no clear D. The CDR3 has 15 amino acids. The CDR3 loop is CASSFMERLASPLHF. CDR3 in DNA: TGCGCCAGCAGTTTTATGGAGCGACTGGCGTCACCCCTCCACTTT.

This clonotype was seen ten or more times. The chain uses TRBV19 and TRBJ1-5; D perhaps matches TRBD1 (5 bases). CDR1 is LNHDA and CDR2 is SQIVND in the germline V gene (reference sequence). V gave up 9 bases and J gave up 0 bases, with 21 bases separating them. This CDR3 is 17 amino acids long. CDR3 sequence reads: CASASGTHTDSNQPQHF. In DNA form, the CDR3 reads TGTGCCAGCGCCTCCGGGACCCACACCGATAGCAATCAGCCCCAGCATTTT.

This sequence joins TRBV30 and TRBJ1-1, with D hard to call. CDR3 length equals 14 residues. CDR1 and CDR2 (germline): GTSNPN, SVGIG (reference sequence). Trimming pared 0 bases from V and 2 bases from J, leaving 10 bases between. The CDR3 DNA reads as TGTGCCTGGAGTGTTCGGGCTTATAACACTGAAGCTTTCTTT. Residues: CAWSVRAYNTEAFF. Filled out from reference TRBV30 and TRBJ1-1, the complete variable domain reads SQTIHQWPATLVQPVGSPLSLECTVEGTSNPNLYWYRQAAGRGLQLLFYSVGIGQISSEVPQNLSASRPQDRQFILSSKKLLLSDSGFYLCAWSVRAYNTEAFFGQGTRLTVV.

J is TRBJ2-5 and V is TRBV2, with no clear D. The last part of the DNA fits TRBJ2-1 better; the J call may be wrong. CDR1 and CDR2 (germline): SNHLY, FYNNEI. The CDR3 is 12 amino acids. CDR3 region: CASRGSYNEQFF. The CDR3 region has the DNA TGTGCCAGCAGGGGTTCCTACAATGAGCAGTTCTTC.

The sample holds many counts of this clonotype. The rearrangement uses TRBV10-3 and TRBJ1-2, with no clear D. Trimming stripped 7 bases from V and 0 bases from J, with 12 bases between. Germline V gives CDR1 ENHRY, CDR2 SYGVKD. This CDR3 has 14 amino acids. The CDR3 sequence is CAIKDARSNYGYTF. DNA for the CDR3: TGTGCCATCAAGGACGCACGTTCTAACTATGGCTACACCTTC.

This clonotype was detected a few times. This chain connects TRBV29-1 to TRBJ2-1; no clear D. Germline CDR1 reads SQVTM; CDR2 reads ANQGSEA. The CDR3 length is 13 residues. V lost 5 bases to trimming and J lost 4 bases, with 12 bases between them. The CDR3 coding sequence is TGCAGCGTTCGGAGCGTAGAGTACAATGAGCAGTTCTTC. Protein product: CSVRSVEYNEQFF.

The chain uses TRBV6-6 and TRBJ1-4, with 9 positions matching TRBD1. V lost 4 bases, J lost 2 bases, and 5 bases stayed unmatched. Germline CDR1 is MNHNY and CDR2 is SVGAGI (reference sequence). The CDR3 consists of 16 residues. The CDR3: CASSLTGTGTNEKLFF. The CDR3 bases are TGTGCCAGCAGTTTAACCGGGACAGGGACTAATGAAAAACTGTTTTTT.